This is a list of T cell receptor beta chains from one sample in a study of shared clonotypes between healthy human individuals. TCRdb keeps only in-frame clones here, not all; method: immunoSEQ multiplex PCR. The table lists some 2,100,000 clones, roughly 95% of them singletons. The material sequenced was naive CD4+ T cells sorted from blood. The source is a man in his late teens or twenties in good health. Each CDR3 is given with its conserved first and last residue. A D gene is named only where the DNA matches it firmly. Clone size, where shown, is once, few, many, or a class for clones that have expanded.

TRBJ1-5 TRBV23-1 NA NA TGCGCTAGCAGTCAAGGACAGAGTCACTACCCTAGCAATCAGCCCCAGCATTTT CASSQGQSHYPSNQPQHF
TRBJ2-7 TRBV2 NA TRBD2 TGTGCCAGCCGACTAGCGGGAGGGAGCGAGCAGTACTTC CASRLAGGSEQYF
TRBJ1-5 TRBV9 once NA TGTGCCAGCAGCGTAGATTCGGAGGGTCAGCCCCAGCATTTT CASSVDSEGQPQHF
TRBJ1-5 TRBV10-2 NA NA TGCGCCAGCAGTGAGTCGACCGTTAGCAATCAGCCCCAGCATTTT CASSESTVSNQPQHF
TRBJ1-3 TRBV6-5 NA TRBD1 TGTGCCAGCAGGTCCGGTGACAGGGTTGGAAACACCATATATTTT CASRSGDRVGNTIYF
TRBJ2-1 TRBV7-6 NA TRBD2 TGTGCCAGCAGCTGGGGGGGGAATGAGCAGTTCTTC CASSWGGNEQFF
TRBJ2-7 TRBV5-4 NA NA TGTGCCAGCAGCGCCGAGGCCTTCAAGGGCGAGCAGTACTTC CASSAEAFKGEQYF
TRBJ2-4 TRBV18 NA TRBD1 TGTGCCAGCTCACCCGGGACAGGGATAAACATTCAGTACTTC CASSPGTGINIQYF
TRBJ2-7 TRBV6-1 NA NA TGTGCCAGCAGTGACCCGGGCTACGAGCAGTACTTC CASSDPGYEQYF
TRBJ2-5 TRBV7-9 NA NA TGTGCCAGCAGCTTAAGCGAAATCCAAGAGACCCAGTACTTC CASSLSEIQETQYF
TRBJ2-7 TRBV11-2 NA TRBD1 TGTGCCAGCAGCTCTACGGACAGGCTTGGCCACGAGCAGTACTTC CASSSTDRLGHEQYF
TRBJ1-3 TRBV5-5 once NA TGTGCCAGCAGCTTGGCGCAGTTCTCTGGAAACACCATATATTTT CASSLAQFSGNTIYF
TRBJ1-6 TRBV27 NA TRBD1 TGTGCCAGTAAAACCGGGACAGTGAATAATTCACCCCTCCACTTT CASKTGTVNNSPLHF
TRBJ1-5 TRBV9 NA NA TGTGCCAGCAGCGTAGAGGCCAGCAATCAGCCCCAGCATTTT CASSVEASNQPQHF
TRBJ2-1 TRBV11-2 NA NA TGTGCCAGCAGCTTAGAGGGGGACATCTACAATGAGCAGTTCTTC CASSLEGDIYNEQFF
TRBJ1-1 TRBV2 NA NA TGTGCCAGCAGTGGAAGGGTCAACACTGAAGCTTTCTTT CASSGRVNTEAFF
TRBJ2-3 TRBV18 NA NA TGTGCCAGCTCACCGGGGCTCACAGATACGCAGTATTTT CASSPGLTDTQYF
TRBJ2-2 TRBV2 NA TRBD2 TGTGCCAGCAGAACTAGCGGGTCAGGTTCCGGGGAGCTGTTTTTT CASRTSGSGSGELFF
TRBJ2-7 TRBV5-6 NA NA TGTGCCAGCAGCTTACCTTGGGGTGGGGAGCAGTACTTC CASSLPWGGEQYF
TRBJ1-6 TRBV30 NA NA TGTGCCTGGAGCGAAGGGTGGAATTCACCCCTCCACTTT CAWSEGWNSPLHF
TRBJ2-1 TRBV7-9 once TRBD2 TGTGCCAGCAGCCCAGGACTAGCGGGAGGGCCCGGGAATGAGCAGTTCTTC CASSPGLAGGPGNEQFF
TRBJ2-7 TRBV2 NA NA TGTGCCAGCCAGGACAACTCCTACGAGCAGTACTTC CASQDNSYEQYF
TRBJ1-5 TRBV6-1 NA TRBD1 TGTGCCAGCAGCCCGGGACAGAGGACGAATCAGCCCCAGCATTTT CASSPGQRTNQPQHF
TRBJ2-7 TRBV6-4 NA NA TGTGCCAGCAGTGATCTTGTCCGATCCTACGAGCAGTACTTC CASSDLVRSYEQYF
TRBJ2-7 TRBV5-1 NA TRBD2 TGCGCCAGCAGCTTGGAGGGTAGCGGGAAGCACGAGCAGTACTTC CASSLEGSGKHEQYF
TRBJ2-2 TRBV19 NA TRBD2 TGTGCCAGTATTAGCGGGGGGAACACCGGGGAGCTGTTTTTT CASISGGNTGELFF
TRBJ1-4 TRBV4-3 NA NA TGCGCCAGCAGCCAAGAACTTACCGAAGACGAAAAACTGTTTTTT CASSQELTEDEKLFF
TRBJ1-1 TRBV7-2 NA NA TGTGCCAGCAGCTTTCGACAGTCCACTGAAGCTTTCTTT CASSFRQSTEAFF
TRBJ1-4 TRBV9 NA NA TGTGCCAGCAGCGTGACAGGAGGTGAAAAACTGTTTTTT CASSVTGGEKLFF
TRBJ2-5 TRBV5-1 NA NA TGCGCCAGCAGCACCGGGAGTTTCCAAGAGACCCAGTACTTC CASSTGSFQETQYF
TRBJ1-4 TRBV29-1 NA NA TGCAGCGTTGGACTCGGCAAGGAAAAACTGTTTTTT CSVGLGKEKLFF
TRBJ1-1 TRBV6-6 NA NA TGTGCCAGCAGCCGCGACAGCCAGTACACTGAAGCTTTCTTT CASSRDSQYTEAFF
TRBJ2-7 TRBV11-2 NA NA TGTGCCAGCAGCTTAGGACTTCTCAGTGAATTC CASSLGLLSEF
TRBJ1-5 TRBV5-6 NA NA TGTGCCAGCAGCTTGGCTCCGCGCAATCAGCCCCAGCATTTT CASSLAPRNQPQHF
TRBJ1-5 TRBV21-1 NA NA TGTGCCCGCCCGAGCTGGCCCCAGCATTTT CARPSWPQHF
TRBJ1-2 TRBV7-9 few NA TGTGCCAGCAGCGCCTATGGCTACACCTTC CASSAYGYTF
TRBJ2-7 TRBV6-1 NA NA TGTGCCAGCAGTGAATGGGGGACCAGCGAGCAGTACTTC CASSEWGTSEQYF
TRBJ2-1 TRBV19 NA TRBD2 TGTGCCAGTAGCGGGAGGGCCAGTAATGAGCAGTTCTTC CASSGRASNEQFF
TRBJ2-5 TRBV27 NA TRBD1 TGTGCCACCAGGACAGGGGGCAGTAAGCAGTACTTC CATRTGGSKQYF
TRBJ1-1 TRBV30 NA NA TGTGCCTGGAGTCCGACTAGGACTAATGAAGCTTTCTTT CAWSPTRTNEAFF
TRBJ2-1 TRBV25-1 once TRBD2 TGTGCCAGCAGTCCTAGCGGGGTTTACAATGAGCAGTTCTTC CASSPSGVYNEQFF
TRBJ2-3 TRBV6-6 NA TRBD2 TGTGCCAGCAGTTACCCAACTAGCGGGAGGGCAGATACGCAGTATTTT CASSYPTSGRADTQYF
TRBJ1-1 TRBV6-5 NA TRBD1 TGTGCCAGCAGTTACTCGACAGGGGCGAACACTGAAGCTTTCTTT CASSYSTGANTEAFF
TRBJ2-7 TRBV6-6 NA TRBD1 TGTGCCAGCAGTTTTTCCGGGACAGGCTTCTACGAGCAGTACTTC CASSFSGTGFYEQYF
TRBJ2-7 TRBV6-4 once TRBD2 TGTGCCACCCAATTGGAGGCGGGAGGGCCCTACGAGCAGTACTTC CATQLEAGGPYEQYF